This TCR beta chain was recorded in a study of blood T cell repertoires in COVID-19. On the study more broadly: The analysed material was cDNA or gDNA that came from T cells, B-cell-depleted T cells, or PBMCs.

Here immunoSEQ multiplex PCR was the method, and the copy in TCRdb shows in-frame clones only, minus some. Seen here are 200,000 to 300,000 clones, under 90% observed once, and the top ten hold around 7.8%. Trimming removed 8 bases at V and 4 bases at J, with 18 bases between. The CDR3 is made up of 15 amino acids. The germline V gene has CDR1 MNHEY and CDR2 SMNVEV (reference sequence). Sequenced sample: peripheral blood. This sequence joins TRBV27 and TRBJ2-1; D gene unclear. The TCR sequence derives from a human donor in a cohort sampled during active COVID-19. DNA for the CDR3: TGTGCCAGCCGACGACAAGACGGTCGTTACAATGAGCAGTTCTTC. The encoded protein is CASRRQDGRYNEQFF.